These T cell receptor beta chains were read from a single sample in a study of shared clonotypes between healthy human individuals. The assay was immunoSEQ multiplex PCR, and TCRdb's table has in-frame clones only and misses some. The data hold around 300,000 clones, with about nine tenths observed a single time. Sequencing was performed on memory CD8+ T cells sorted from blood. These receptors were collected from a man younger than 30 in good health. Both conserved end residues are trimmed from each CDR3. The order of the fields is V gene, J gene, CDR3 protein.

>TRBV4-1|TRBJ1-4
ASSQAGQYEKLF
>TRBV6-1|TRBJ2-7
ASSELGSGFYEQY
>TRBV5-6|TRBJ1-2
ASSLGPDRNYGYT
>TRBV29-1|TRBJ2-7
SVLAGLASSYEQY
>TRBV28|TRBJ2-3
ASSLSVASTDTQY
>TRBV7-9|TRBJ2-7
ASSLEGEISYEQY
>TRBV7-7|TRBJ2-7
ASSLGALQVSYEQY
>TRBV6-1|TRBJ1-4
ASTTGPPNEKLF
>TRBV6-6|TRBJ2-7
ASSPGSLRDEQY
>TRBV2|TRBJ2-7
ASSEPAGQGSYEQY
>TRBV19|TRBJ1-5
ASSEWVPQWPQH
>TRBV11-2|TRBJ2-5
ASSHGTGGYEETQY
>TRBV6-1|TRBJ1-5
ASSEGNQPQH
>TRBV6-5|TRBJ2-5
ASSYSRGRQETQY
>TRBV6-1|TRBJ2-1
ASPFGNEQF
>TRBV28|TRBJ2-1
ASSFSSRSSYNEQF
>TRBV28|TRBJ1-4
ASSTYTGSALATNEKLF
>TRBV7-6|TRBJ2-2
ASSWVSPGDRGFAGELF
>TRBV10-3|TRBJ2-1
AISESTLSPGPNEQF
>TRBV5-1|TRBJ1-5
ASSLDRSGSDQPQH
>TRBV27|TRBJ1-5
ASTKDQGKNQPQH
>TRBV5-6|TRBJ2-5
ASSWGSAQETQY
>TRBV11-2|TRBJ2-1
ASSFGLARDEQF
>TRBV6-5|TRBJ2-1
ASRPYRGDYNEQF
>TRBV18|TRBJ2-3
ASSPNRGRSTDTQY
>TRBV28|TRBJ1-5
ASSSPRYRGRNSNQPQH
>TRBV5-8|TRBJ1-6
ASESSSRVSLH
>TRBV5-1|TRBJ2-6
ASSLVSGLPGANVLT
>TRBV6-5|TRBJ2-1
ASNFGTSPSNEQF
>TRBV6-6|TRBJ2-1
ASSYGDPEQF
>TRBV2|TRBJ2-3
ATDGLITDTQY
>TRBV9|TRBJ2-7
ASSVEANPRYEQY
>TRBV6-5|TRBJ2-1
ASSYLAGVKEQF
>TRBV4-2|TRBJ2-1
ASSRTGTSLNEQF
>TRBV5-6|TRBJ1-2
ASSFGSSIGYT
>TRBV19|TRBJ1-1
ASSIERGSMNTEAF
>TRBV2|TRBJ2-7
ASSEDARSEQY
>TRBV6-5|TRBJ2-7
ASSSGTGREQY